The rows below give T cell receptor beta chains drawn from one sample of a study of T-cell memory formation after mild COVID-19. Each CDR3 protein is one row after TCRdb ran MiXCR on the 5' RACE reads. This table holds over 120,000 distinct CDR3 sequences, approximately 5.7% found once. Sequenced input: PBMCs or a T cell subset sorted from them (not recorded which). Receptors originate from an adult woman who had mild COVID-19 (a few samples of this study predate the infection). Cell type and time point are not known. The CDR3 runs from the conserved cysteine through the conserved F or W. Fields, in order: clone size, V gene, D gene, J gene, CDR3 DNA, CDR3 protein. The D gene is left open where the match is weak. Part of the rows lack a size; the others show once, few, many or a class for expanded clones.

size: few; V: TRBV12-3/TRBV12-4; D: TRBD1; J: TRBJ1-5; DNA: TGTGCCAGCAGCACCGGGACAGGGGGCCCGAGCAATCAGCCCCAGCATTTT; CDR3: CASSTGTGGPSNQPQHF
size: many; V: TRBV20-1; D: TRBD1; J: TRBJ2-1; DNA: TGCAGTGCTAGTTACAGGGGGTCCCACAATGAGCAGTTCTTC; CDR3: CSASYRGSHNEQFF
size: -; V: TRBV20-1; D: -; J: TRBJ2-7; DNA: TGCAGTGCTAGTCAGGGGGAGCAGTACTTC; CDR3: CSASQGEQYF
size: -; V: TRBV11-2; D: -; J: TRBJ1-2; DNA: TGTGCCAGCAGCTCACCCAGACGGCTTAGTGACTATGGCTACACCTTC; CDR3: CASSSPRRLSDYGYTF
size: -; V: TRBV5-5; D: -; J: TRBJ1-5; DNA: TGTGCCAGCAGCCCGGGACGGAATCAGCCCCAGCATTTT; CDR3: CASSPGRNQPQHF
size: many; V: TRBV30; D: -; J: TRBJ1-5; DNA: TGTGCCTGGAGTGTACTTGACAAAAATCAGCCCCAGCATTTT; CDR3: CAWSVLDKNQPQHF
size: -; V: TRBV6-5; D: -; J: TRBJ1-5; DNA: TGTGCCAGCAGTTACAACCGGGACCCGGCCCTGCCCCAGCATTTT; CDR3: CASSYNRDPALPQHF
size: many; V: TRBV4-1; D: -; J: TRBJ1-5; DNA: TGCGCCAGCAGCCAAGTGTCGACAGCTGAGGGTCAGCCCCAGCATTTT; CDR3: CASSQVSTAEGQPQHF
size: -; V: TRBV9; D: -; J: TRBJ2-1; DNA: TGTGCCAGCAGCCCGAGACTAGACCAAATTCGGAATGAGCAGTTCTTC; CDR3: CASSPRLDQIRNEQFF
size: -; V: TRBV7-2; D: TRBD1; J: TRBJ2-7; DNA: TGTGCCAGCAGCTTAAAAGCACTGACAGGGCACCCCTACGAGCAGTACTTC; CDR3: CASSLKALTGHPYEQYF
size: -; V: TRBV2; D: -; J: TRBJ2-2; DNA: TGTGCCAGCAGCAAGGAGGCTGGGACGAACACCGGGGAGCTGTTTTTT; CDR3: CASSKEAGTNTGELFF
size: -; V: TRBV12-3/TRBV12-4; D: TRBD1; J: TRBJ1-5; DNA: TGTGCCAGCAGTTCGCAGGGGGCACCCAATCAGCCCCAGCATTTT; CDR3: CASSSQGAPNQPQHF
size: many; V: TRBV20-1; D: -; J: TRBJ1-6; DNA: TGCAGTGCCAAGGTGGGAACGGGGGATAATTCACCCCTCCACTTT; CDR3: CSAKVGTGDNSPLHF
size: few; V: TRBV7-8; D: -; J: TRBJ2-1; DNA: TGTGCCAGCAAGGGGGGTCCTCTTTACAATGAGCAGTTCTTC; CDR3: CASKGGPLYNEQFF
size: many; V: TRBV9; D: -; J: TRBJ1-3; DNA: TGTGCCAGCAGCGTAGACAGAAGTGGAAACACCATATATTTT; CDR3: CASSVDRSGNTIYF
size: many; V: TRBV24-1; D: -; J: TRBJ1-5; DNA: TGTGCCACCAGTGAAAACAACATTGGCAATCAGCCCCAGCATTTT; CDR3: CATSENNIGNQPQHF